The entry below describes one T cell receptor beta chain. TCRdb keeps only in-frame clones here, not all; method: immunoSEQ multiplex PCR. The table has about 70,000 clones, approximately 97% seen once; the top ten hold 0.21%. The record originates from a study of technical replicates of blood from a handful of donors. The length of the CDR3 is 14 residues. The V segment lost 3 bases and the J segment 5 bases; nucleotides outside the gene matches: 6. Looked up from germline, CDR1 is MNHEY and CDR2 is SMNVEV (reference sequence). The TCR sequence derives from a human donor in good health. The chain recombines TRBV27 with TRBJ1-1; 7 positions match TRBD1. Source material: T cells isolated from PBMCs. As DNA, the CDR3 is TGTGCCAGCAGTTTTCTAGGACAGGCTACTGAAGCTTTCTTT. Translating it yields CASSFLGQATEAFF.